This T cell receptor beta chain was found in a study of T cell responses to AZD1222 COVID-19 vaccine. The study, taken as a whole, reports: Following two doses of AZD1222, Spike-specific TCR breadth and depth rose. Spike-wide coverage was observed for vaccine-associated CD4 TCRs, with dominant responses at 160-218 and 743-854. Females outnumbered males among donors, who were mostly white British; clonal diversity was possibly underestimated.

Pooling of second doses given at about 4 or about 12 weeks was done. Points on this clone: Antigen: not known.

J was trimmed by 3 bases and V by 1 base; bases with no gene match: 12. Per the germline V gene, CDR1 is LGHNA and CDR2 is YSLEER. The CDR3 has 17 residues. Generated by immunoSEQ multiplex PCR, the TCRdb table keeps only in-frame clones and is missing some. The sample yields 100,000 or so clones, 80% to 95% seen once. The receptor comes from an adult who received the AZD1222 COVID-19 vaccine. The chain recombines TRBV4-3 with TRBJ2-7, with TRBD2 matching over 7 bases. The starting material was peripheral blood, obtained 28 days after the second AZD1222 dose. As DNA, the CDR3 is TGCGCCAGCAGCCAAGGACGGGGGGTTCTTAGGGACTACGAGCAGTACTTC. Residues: CASSQGRGVLRDYEQYF.